This TCR beta chain was found in a study of monozygotic twins with inflammatory bowel disease. The CDR3 contains 17 residues. Germline values: CDR1 MNHEY, CDR2 SVGAGI. A 6-nucleotide sample barcode was carried by the UMIs, which template switching added. Using the 5' RACE reads, TCRdb records one entry per CDR3 protein without DNA. There are under 150,000 distinct CDR3 sequences in the sample, with under 2.5% held by the top ten. Worth noting for this clonotype: No antigen is known for it.

Study-level points and caveats: A lone strong IBD-associated signal or clonotype found no support.

The sequence was obtained from a human donor with ulcerative colitis or Crohn's disease, or a healthy co-twin of an affected twin (not recorded which). The source material was blood. The chain has TRBV6-5 and TRBJ2-2; as DNA is missing, the TRBD1 call by TCRdb cannot be tested. The CDR3 loop reads CASSYLRTGTNTGELFF.